Below, 27 T cell receptor beta chains from the same sample are listed, as sequenced in a study of blood T cell repertoires in COVID-19. Method: immunoSEQ multiplex PCR; TCRdb's copy keeps in-frame clones and lacks some. The data contain roughly 86,000 clones, about 89% of them singletons. The sample was peripheral blood. Receptor source: a man in his fifties with active or convalescent COVID-19.

This chain joins TRBV21-1 and TRBJ2-3; TRBD2, the table's D call, lacks a check against the DNA. TRBV21-1 is an annotated pseudogene. This CDR3 has 17 amino acids. Written as DNA, the CDR3 is TGTGCCAGCAGCAAAGATGATCCCAGGAAGAGGGTGAGTACGCAGTATTTT. Its translation: CASSKDDPRKRVSTQYF.

The V call is TRBV2, the J call TRBJ2-7, with 7 bases lining up with TRBD2. This CDR3 has 15 amino acids. Trimming at V came to 0 bases and at J to 6 bases, leaving 8 bases not matched to a gene. The V gene's germline CDR1 is SNHLY and CDR2 FYNNEI. This CDR3 is CASSEATSYNGEQYF. CDR3 nucleotides: TGTGCCAGCAGTGAAGCGACTAGCTATAACGGCGAGCAGTACTTC.

This chain joins TRBV30 and TRBJ2-5; D is possibly TRBD1 (5 bases). Germline V gene data show CDR1 as GTSNPN and CDR2 as SVGIG (reference sequence). Trimming removed 3 bases at V and 0 bases at J, with 11 bases between. CDR3 length: 14 residues. The CDR3 loop is CAWRGPGHQETQYF. CDR3 bases: TGTGCCTGGAGGGGGCCAGGCCACCAAGAGACCCAGTACTTC.

This chain links TRBV7-6 with TRBJ2-5; tentative D call: TRBD2 (6 bases). Germline-derived CDR1 and CDR2 are SGHVS and FNYEAQ. The CDR3 runs 16 residues. V lost 4 bases to trimming and J lost 0 bases, with 15 bases between them. The CDR3 reads CASSSYSAGYQETQYF. The CDR3 DNA follows: TGTGCCAGCAGCTCATATTCGGCGGGATACCAAGAGACCCAGTACTTC.

The chain uses TRBV6-5 and TRBJ1-1; D possibly corresponds to TRBD1 (6 bases). This CDR3 spans 14 amino acids. Trimming left V 6 bases short and J 1 base short, with 12 bases between. CDR1 is MNHEY and CDR2 is SVGAGI in the germline V gene. The CDR3 nucleotides read TGTGCCAGCAGAACAGGGATTTCGAACACTGAAGCTTTCTTT. Encoded protein: CASRTGISNTEAFF.

This sequence joins TRBV19 and TRBJ2-3, with a weak D call TRBD1 (6 bases). Deletions cut 7 bases from V and 2 bases from J, with 10 bases between. CDR3 length: 13 residues. Looked up from germline, CDR1 is LNHDA and CDR2 is SQIVND (reference sequence). The CDR3 bases are TGTGCCAGTAAGGGGACACTCACAGATACGCAGTATTTT. Encoded protein: CASKGTLTDTQYF. Full variable domain (outside the CDR3, taken from reference TRBV19 and TRBJ2-3): DGGITQSPKYLFRKEGQNVTLSCEQNLNHDAMYWYRQDPGQGLRLIYYSQIVNDFQKGDIAEGYSVSREKKESFPLTVTSAQKNPTAFYLCASKGTLTDTQYFGPGTRLTVL.

CDR3 DNA sequence: TGTGCCAGCAGCACCAGTCTGAACACTGAAGCTTTCTTT. Protein: CASSTSLNTEAFF. The genes are TRBV11-2 and TRBJ1-1; unclear D gene. The germline CDR1 and CDR2 sequences are SGHAT and FQNNGV. V was trimmed by 5 bases and J by 0 bases, leaving 7 bases between them. This CDR3 spans 13 amino acids.

This clone was seen once. The rearrangement uses TRBV5-1 and TRBJ2-1; weak D call: TRBD1 (6 bases). The CDR3 is 13 residues long. V was trimmed by 2 bases and J by 4 bases, leaving 7 bases between them. CDR1 is SGHRS, CDR2 YFSETQ, per germline. CDR3 nucleotides: TGCGCCAGCAGCTTACAGGGATACAATGAGCAGTTCTTC. It specifies CASSLQGYNEQFF. The full variable domain, completed using reference TRBV5-1 and TRBJ2-1, is KAGVTQTPRYLIKTRGQQVTLSCSPISGHRSVSWYQQTPGQGLQFLFEYFSETQRNKGNFPGRFSGRQFSNSRSEMNVSTLELGDSALYLCASSLQGYNEQFFGPGTRLTVL.

The chain is built from TRBV11-2 and TRBJ1-4; 7 nucleotides line up with TRBD1. The CDR3 sequence is 14 residues long. The J segment lost 4 bases and the V segment lost 6 bases, leaving 5 bases of the junction unmatched. Germline assignment: CDR1 SGHAT and CDR2 FQNNGV. CDR3 sequence: CASSPDRDNEKLFF. CDR3 bases: TGTGCCAGCAGTCCTGACAGGGATAATGAAAAACTGTTTTTT.

The rearrangement links TRBV7-7 to TRBJ2-5; TRBD1 matches 11 bases. J gave up 5 bases and V 6 bases, and 14 bases lay outside the gene matches. From germline, CDR1 is SSHAT and CDR2 FNYEAQ (reference sequence). The CDR3 is made up of 17 amino acids. CDR3 residues: CASSLTDRGLRWETQYF. CDR3 bases: TGTGCCAGCAGTCTTACGGACAGGGGGCTTCGTTGGGAGACCCAGTACTTC. The whole variable domain, remainder taken from reference TRBV7-7 and TRBJ2-5, is GAGVSQSPRYKVTKRGQDVTLRCDPISSHATLYWYQQALGQGPEFLTYFNYEAQPDKSGLPSDRFSAERPEGSISTLTIQRTEQRDSAMYRCASSLTDRGLRWETQYFGPGTRLLVL.

Remarks on this clone: Compared with germline, one end of the junction differs, possibly owing to a read error. This chain uses TRBV5-6 with TRBJ2-5, with 8 bases identical to TRBD1. The CDR3 has 14 amino acids. The germline CDR1 and CDR2 sequences are SGHDT and YYEEEE. The CDR3, as DNA: TGTGCCAGCAGCTTGGCAGGGGGCCAACAGACCCAGTACTTC. This codes for CASSLAGGQQTQYF.

This chain joins TRBV10-2 and TRBJ1-1, with 8 positions matching TRBD1. V was pared by 3 bases and J by 5 bases, with 5 bases of the junction left unmatched. Germline V gene lookup returns CDR1 WSHSY and CDR2 SAAADI. The CDR3 covers 14 residues. CDR3 sequence: CASSDIQGDTEAFF. CDR3 bases: TGCGCCAGCAGTGACATACAGGGGGATACTGAAGCTTTCTTT.

This sequence joins TRBV15 and TRBJ2-5, with D possibly matching TRBD2 (6 bases). CDR1 and CDR2 (germline): LNHNV, YYDKDF (reference sequence). V was shortened by 0 bases and J by 5 bases, with 10 bases between the two germline ends. This CDR3 comprises 14 residues. The CDR3 nucleotides are TGTGCCACCAGCAGAGATCGGGGGTTGGAGACCCAGTACTTC. Protein: CATSRDRGLETQYF.

DNA of the CDR3: TGTGCCAGCAGCTTAGCCGGACAACAGCTAGTGCAGTACTTC. As protein: CASSLAGQQLVQYF. V and J are TRBV7-9 and TRBJ2-7, with D perhaps matching TRBD1 (5 bases). Germline V CDR1 and CDR2: SEHNR, FQNEAQ (reference sequence). This CDR3 has 14 amino acids. V dropped 0 bases and J dropped 9 bases, with 15 bases sitting between them.

The chain combines TRBV6-6 with TRBJ2-1; D may be TRBD1 (6 bases). The CDR3 is 16 residues long. V was clipped by 0 bases and J by 3 bases, with 12 bases between them. Per the germline V gene, CDR1 is MNHNY and CDR2 is SVGAGI (reference sequence). CDR3 region: CASSYSRGGVYNEQFF. CDR3 sequence (DNA): TGTGCCAGCAGTTACTCGCGAGGGGGTGTCTACAATGAGCAGTTCTTC.

This chain connects TRBV28 to TRBJ2-7, with D possibly being TRBD1 (6 bases). This CDR3 comprises 12 residues. The V gene lost 3 bases and the J gene lost 6 bases, with 9 bases spanning the gap. CDR1 is MDHEN and CDR2 is SYDVKM in the germline V gene. The CDR3 DNA is TGTGCCAGCAGTTTCTCAGGGGCCGAGCAGTACGTC. Translated, it gives CASSFSGAEQYV.

V is TRBV5-6 and J is TRBJ1-6; D call uncertain. Trimming removed 2 bases from V and 0 bases from J, with 15 bases in between. Germline loops: CDR1 SGHDT, CDR2 YYEEEE. The CDR3 runs to 18 residues. The CDR3 is CASSFGGSRSSYNSPLHF. DNA of the CDR3: TGTGCCAGCAGCTTCGGAGGGTCCCGGAGCTCCTATAATTCACCCCTCCACTTT.

The V and J genes are TRBV7-2 and TRBJ1-4; D gene unclear. Germline loops: CDR1 SGHTA, CDR2 FQGNSA. The CDR3 has 13 amino acids. V lost 3 bases to trimming and J lost 7 bases, with 9 bases between them. For the CDR3, the DNA is TGTGCCAGCAGCTTCGGTATAGTTGAAAAACTGTTTTTT. Its protein is CASSFGIVEKLFF.

The chain is built from TRBV7-7 and TRBJ2-3; 12 bases are a match to TRBD1. The germline V gene has CDR1 SSHAT and CDR2 FNYEAQ (reference sequence). Trimming at V came to 5 bases and at J to 3 bases, leaving 6 bases not matched to a gene. The CDR3 has 16 amino acids. The DNA for the CDR3 is TGTGCCAGCAGCCCGGGACAGGGGGCGAGGACAGATACGCAGTATTTT. The encoded protein is CASSPGQGARTDTQYF. Full variable domain (missing parts from reference TRBV7-7 and TRBJ2-3): GAGVSQSPRYKVTKRGQDVTLRCDPISSHATLYWYQQALGQGPEFLTYFNYEAQPDKSGLPSDRFSAERPEGSISTLTIQRTEQRDSAMYRCASSPGQGARTDTQYFGPGTRLTVL.

This chain links TRBV28 with TRBJ2-5; 7 bases are shared with TRBD1. The germline gives CDR1 MDHEN, CDR2 SYDVKM. V trimming: 4 bases; J trimming: 4 bases; junction bases outside the gene matches: 9. This CDR3 is 15 amino acids long. CDR3 region: CASSSGQVWGETQYF. The CDR3 DNA reads TGTGCCAGCAGTTCCGGACAGGTCTGGGGAGAGACCCAGTACTTC.

J is TRBJ1-2 and V is TRBV28; 7 nucleotides agree with TRBD1. Germline CDR1 MDHEN, CDR2 SYDVKM. The CDR3 spans 12 residues. V was clipped by 4 bases and J by 6 bases; unmatched bases: 2. The CDR3 is CASSSTGNGYTF. The CDR3 region has the DNA TGTGCCAGCAGTTCGACAGGGAATGGCTACACCTTC.

The chain uses TRBV6-5 and TRBJ1-6; maybe TRBD1 (6 bases). Per germline, CDR1 MNHEY and CDR2 SVGAGI. The CDR3 is 13 amino acids. Trimming cost V 7 bases and J 8 bases, with 12 bases left between them. The CDR3 sequence is CASNQGRDSPLHF. Here the CDR3 DNA reads TGTGCCAGCAACCAGGGGAGGGATTCACCCCTCCACTTT.

This clone was counted a single time. CDR3 sequence (DNA): TGTGCCAGCAATGACAGCGGGGGTAAGGAAGAGACCCAGTACTTC. It yields the protein CASNDSGGKEETQYF. J is TRBJ2-5 and V is TRBV9; TRBD2 matches at 8 bases. Trimming removed 6 bases from V and 3 bases from J; junction bases left unmatched: 10. Looked up from germline, CDR1 is SGDLS and CDR2 is YYNGEE. The CDR3 sequence is 15 residues long.

The rearrangement links TRBV6-6 to TRBJ2-3; D gene ambiguous. Germline V gene sequence: CDR1 MNHNY, CDR2 SVGAGI (reference sequence). CDR3 length: 13 residues. V was shortened by 5 bases and J by 4 bases, with 10 bases between the two germline ends. The CDR3 loop reads CASSARLADTQYF. The CDR3 DNA reads TGTGCCAGCAGTGCTAGACTCGCAGATACGCAGTATTTT.

The genes are TRBV3-1 (or the pseudogene TRBV3-2) and TRBJ2-5, with 9 nucleotides matching TRBD1. The CDR3 runs 15 residues. The germline V gene has CDR1 LGHDT and CDR2 YNNKEL (reference sequence). J was trimmed by 5 bases and V by 1 base; bases with no gene match: 5. For the CDR3, the DNA is TGTGCCAGCAGCCAAGGTGGACAGGGGAAGGAGACCCAGTACTTC. Protein product: CASSQGGQGKETQYF.

V gene TRBV5-5 combines with J gene TRBJ1-1; 8 nucleotides line up with TRBD1. J was trimmed by 1 base and V by 4 bases; bases with no gene match: 6. The CDR3 loop spans 15 amino acids. Germline V gene lookup returns CDR1 SGHKS and CDR2 YYEKEE (reference sequence). CDR3 DNA sequence: TGTGCCAGCAGCAAACCGGGACAGGCGAACACTGAAGCTTTCTTT. Translation gives CASSKPGQANTEAFF. Full variable domain (missing parts from reference TRBV5-5 and TRBJ1-1): DAGVTQSPTHLIKTRGQQVTLRCSPISGHKSVSWYQQVLGQGPQFIFQYYEKEERGRGNFPDRFSARQFPNYSSELNVNALLLGDSALYLCASSKPGQANTEAFFGQGTRLTVV.

The chain is built from TRBV5-4 and TRBJ2-1, with a weak D call TRBD1 (6 bases). The CDR3 loop spans 15 amino acids. Per germline, CDR1 SGHNT and CDR2 YYREEE (reference sequence). The ends were cut back, 2 bases at V and 1 base at J, with 10 bases in the middle. The CDR3 reads CASSLGGQSYNEQFF. As DNA, the CDR3 is TGTGCCAGCAGCTTAGGGGGACAATCCTACAATGAGCAGTTCTTC. The entire variable domain, with the rest obtained from reference TRBV5-4 and TRBJ2-1, is as follows: ETGVTQSPTHLIKTRGQQVTLRCSSQSGHNTVSWYQQALGQGPQFIFQYYREEENGRGNFPPRFSGLQFPNYSSELNVNALELDDSALYLCASSLGGQSYNEQFFGPGTRLTVL.